Below are 10 T cell receptor beta chains sequenced from a single sample in a study of cytomegalovirus exposure and HLA in healthy donors. The PCR had 60 Vbeta and 13 Jbeta primers. Libraries were prepared by immunoSEQ multiplex PCR; TCRdb keeps only in-frame clonotypes and omits some of them. The sample includes roughly 200,000 clones, 79% of them seen just once. The source material was PBMCs. Receptor source: a woman aged 25 to 45 in good health and CMV-seropositive.

Comment on this clone: The same CDR3 arises from other DNA sequences in this sample as well. The genes are TRBV2 and TRBJ2-1; 14 bases fit TRBD2. This CDR3 comprises 18 residues. The germline V gene encodes CDR1 SNHLY and CDR2 FYNNEI. The J segment lost 2 bases and the V segment lost 8 bases, leaving 11 bases of the junction unmatched. The CDR3 protein is CASRRVGLAGATYNEQFF. The CDR3 coding sequence is TGTGCCAGCCGCCGGGTGGGACTAGCGGGAGCAACCTACAATGAGCAGTTCTTC. Full variable domain (rest looked up from reference TRBV2 and TRBJ2-1): EPEVTQTPSHQVTQMGQEVILRCVPISNHLYFYWYRQILGQKVEFLVSFYNNEISEKSEIFDDQFSVERPDGSNFTLKIRSTKLEDSAMYFCASRRVGLAGATYNEQFFGPGTRLTVL.

CDR3 DNA: TGCGCCAGCAGCCAAGATCCCGCAGGGTCGGTTACCGGGGAGCTGTTTTTT. Protein: CASSQDPAGSVTGELFF. The chain employs TRBV4-1 and TRBJ2-2, with a tentative D call TRBD1 (5 bases). Germline CDR1 and CDR2: MGHRA and YSYEKL. This CDR3 is built from 17 residues. V lost 0 bases to trimming and J lost 5 bases, with 16 bases between them.

This rearrangement joins TRBV11-2 to TRBJ1-2; weak D call: TRBD1 (5 bases). Trimming stripped 0 bases from V and 4 bases from J, with 12 bases between. The CDR3 sequence is 15 residues long. Per the germline V gene, CDR1 is SGHAT and CDR2 is FQNNGV. The CDR3 region has the DNA TGTGCCAGCAGCTTAGATCCCGGGAGGGGCTATGGCTACACCTTC. Translated: CASSLDPGRGYGYTF.

The CDR3 region has the DNA TGCAGCGCCCCACCGGTGGGACAGAGCTCCTACGAGCAGTACTTC. Its translation: CSAPPVGQSSYEQYF. The rearrangement links TRBV29-1 to TRBJ2-7; TRBD1 agrees at 7 bases. V trimming: 7 bases; J trimming: 0 bases; junction bases outside the gene matches: 12. The germline V gene has CDR1 SQVTM and CDR2 ANQGSEA. The CDR3 is 15 amino acids.

V usage is TRBV19 and J usage is TRBJ1-1, with no clear D. The germline V and J ends were trimmed by 5 bases and 3 bases, with 10 bases remaining between them. CDR1 is LNHDA, CDR2 SQIVND, per germline (reference sequence). The CDR3 spans 13 residues. The CDR3 loop reads CASSRDRDTEAFF. The CDR3 region has the DNA TGTGCCAGTAGTCGAGACCGGGACACTGAAGCTTTCTTT.

The table lists this clone with a few counts. This chain uses TRBV27 with TRBJ2-2; D remains ambiguous. This CDR3 comprises 15 residues. Germline V gives CDR1 MNHEY, CDR2 SMNVEV (reference sequence). V was cut by 5 bases and J by 4 bases, with 14 bases left in between. CDR3 DNA sequence: TGTGCCAGCAGTGAAAACTACGTGAGCACCGGGGAGCTGTTTTTT. Encoded protein: CASSENYVSTGELFF.

This chain joins TRBV5-6 and TRBJ1-2, with a possible D match to TRBD1 (5 bases). Per germline, CDR1 SGHDT and CDR2 YYEEEE. Between the trimmed V and J ends, which lost 0 bases and 4 bases, there was a span of 10 bases. The CDR3 is made up of 14 amino acids. CDR3 coding DNA: TGTGCCAGCAGCTTGGGGGGTCAGGGCTATGGCTACACCTTC. Protein: CASSLGGQGYGYTF.

The chain links TRBV28 to TRBJ1-6; D perhaps matches TRBD1 (5 bases). The germline V gene has CDR1 MDHEN and CDR2 SYDVKM. V lost 3 bases and J lost 9, with 12 bases in between. The CDR3 is 14 residues long. The CDR3 sequence is CASSFSGFGSPLHF. The CDR3 nucleotides are TGTGCCAGCAGTTTTTCAGGGTTTGGTTCACCCCTCCACTTT.

This chain connects TRBV29-1 to TRBJ2-7; D may be TRBD1 (5 bases). Trimming took 2 bases from V and 1 from J, leaving 15 bases between them. The CDR3 consists of 15 residues. Germline V lookup: CDR1 SQVTM, CDR2 ANQGSEA. CDR3 protein: CSVEKTTTESYEQYF. The DNA for the CDR3 is TGCAGCGTTGAAAAGACAACGACAGAATCCTACGAGCAGTACTTC.

The rearrangement joins TRBV19 to TRBJ1-1, with D unclear. The CDR3 extends over 12 amino acids. Trimming took off 3 bases at V and 3 bases at J, with 5 bases between the two ends. Germline CDR1 and CDR2: LNHDA and SQIVND (reference sequence). In DNA, the CDR3 is TGTGCCAGTAGTATCGGGTACACTGAAGCTTTCTTT. Its protein is CASSIGYTEAFF. Based on the CDR3 plus reference TRBV19 and TRBJ1-1, the full variable domain is DGGITQSPKYLFRKEGQNVTLSCEQNLNHDAMYWYRQDPGQGLRLIYYSQIVNDFQKGDIAEGYSVSREKKESFPLTVTSAQKNPTAFYLCASSIGYTEAFFGQGTRLTVV.